This T cell receptor beta chain was identified in a study of identifying expanded T cells in peripheral blood. Healthy donors had no documented immune events, such as infections, while sampled. V was shortened by 3 bases and J by 7 bases, with 9 bases between the two germline ends. The CDR3 runs 12 residues. Germline V gives CDR1 SNHLY, CDR2 FYNNEI. In the case of this clone: Antigen: not known.

Assay: immunoSEQ multiplex PCR; the TCRdb copy retains only in-frame clones and omits some. Among about 130,000 clones listed, about 86% were seen once. Study observations and caveats: Over two and four weeks, about 15 and 19 clones changed, versus around 1.2 between replicates.

This receptor was identified in a person aged 18 to 75 in good health. Sequenced sample: blood. The V call is TRBV2, the J call TRBJ1-1; D gene unclear. The CDR3 protein is CASSEDGLEAFF. In nucleotides, the CDR3 is TGTGCCAGCAGTGAGGACGGGCTTGAAGCTTTCTTT.